The 27 T cell receptor beta chains reported below all come from one sample, sequenced in a study of blood T cell repertoires in COVID-19. Assay used: immunoSEQ multiplex PCR; TCRdb lists only in-frame clones, some missing. The table records about 100,000 clones, 69% of them present only once. The specimen sequenced was peripheral blood. The receptor set was obtained from a man older than 75 with acute or convalescent COVID-19.

This chain connects TRBV6-5 to TRBJ2-7; 10 bases agree with TRBD1. Looked up from germline, CDR1 is MNHEY and CDR2 is SVGAGI. The CDR3 covers 13 residues. Trimming cost V 3 bases and J 9 bases; bases outside gene matches: 5. This chain's CDR3 is CASSYGDRGGQYF. The DNA for the CDR3 is TGTGCCAGCAGTTATGGGGACAGGGGAGGGCAGTACTTC.

The chain joins TRBV7-2 to TRBJ2-7; TRBD2 matches 7 bases. Germline loops: CDR1 SGHTA, CDR2 FQGNSA. The ends lost 5 bases at V and 2 bases at J; junction bases unmatched: 9. The CDR3 has 15 residues. The CDR3 spells CASSPSGNGPYEQYF. CDR3 in DNA: TGTGCCAGCAGCCCCAGCGGGAACGGTCCCTACGAGCAGTACTTC. Filled out from reference TRBV7-2 and TRBJ2-7, the complete variable domain reads GAGVSQSPSNKVTEKGKDVELRCDPISGHTALYWYRQSLGQGLEFLIYFQGNSAPDKSGLPSDRFSAERTGGSVSTLTIQRTQQEDSAVYLCASSPSGNGPYEQYFGPGTRLTVT.

Only one count was recorded for this clone. The chain uses TRBV18 and TRBJ2-3; D possibly corresponds to TRBD2 (6 bases). The CDR3 contains 15 residues. Trimming cost V 4 bases and J 2 bases, with 13 bases left between them. CDR1 is KGHSH, CDR2 LQKENI, per germline. This CDR3 reads CASSRRERSTDTQYF. In DNA, the CDR3 is TGTGCCAGCTCACGGCGGGAACGGTCCACAGATACGCAGTATTTT.

This clone has ten or more counts. The CDR3 loop reads CASTPLDRAHQPQHF. Written as DNA, the CDR3 is TGTGCCAGTACCCCGCTCGACAGGGCCCATCAGCCCCAGCATTTT. The chain recombines TRBV19 with TRBJ1-5, with TRBD1 matching over 7 bases. This CDR3 comprises 15 residues. The germline CDR1 and CDR2 sequences are LNHDA and SQIVND (reference sequence). V lost 7 bases, J lost 5 bases, and 11 bases stayed unmatched.

This sequence joins TRBV9 and TRBJ2-3; D is unclear. Trimming left V 0 bases short and J 3 bases short, with 11 bases between. Germline CDR1 reads SGDLS; CDR2 reads YYNGEE. The CDR3 extends over 15 amino acids. The DNA of the CDR3 is TGTGCCAGCAGCGTAGCTCCTTCGTATACAGATACGCAGTATTTT. It translates to CASSVAPSYTDTQYF. Full variable domain (rest looked up from reference TRBV9 and TRBJ2-3): DSGVTQTPKHLITATGQRVTLRCSPRSGDLSVYWYQQSLDQGLQFLIQYYNGEERAKGNILERFSAQQFPDLHSELNLSSLELGDSALYFCASSVAPSYTDTQYFGPGTRLTVL.

This sequence joins TRBV18 and TRBJ2-2; D ambiguous. Trimming shortened V by 3 bases and J by 1 base, and 9 bases separated the two germline ends. From germline, CDR1 is KGHSH and CDR2 LQKENI. The CDR3 length is 15 residues. CDR3 in amino acids: CASSPQKLNTGELFF. In nucleotides, the CDR3 is TGTGCCAGCTCACCCCAAAAACTGAACACCGGGGAGCTGTTTTTT.

The rearrangement links TRBV7-9 to TRBJ2-7; perhaps TRBD2 as D (6 bases). V dropped 5 bases and J dropped 2 bases, with 10 bases sitting between them. The CDR3 loop spans 13 amino acids. In germline, CDR1 is SEHNR, CDR2 FQNEAQ (reference sequence). The CDR3: CASSLGTPYEQYF. In nucleotides, the CDR3 is TGTGCCAGCAGCCTCGGGACTCCCTACGAGCAGTACTTC. Full variable domain (missing parts from reference TRBV7-9 and TRBJ2-7): DTGVSQNPRHKITKRGQNVTFRCDPISEHNRLYWYRQTLGQGPEFLTYFQNEAQLEKSRLLSDRFSAERPKGSFSTLEIQRTEQGDSAMYLCASSLGTPYEQYFGPGTRLTVT.

This clone was observed a few times. The gene calls are TRBV28 and TRBJ1-2, with a tentative D call TRBD1 (5 bases). CDR3 length equals 16 residues. Per the germline V gene, CDR1 is MDHEN and CDR2 is SYDVKM. The V and J ends lost 2 bases and 3 bases respectively, with 16 bases between them. CDR3 nucleotide sequence: TGTGCCAGCAGTTTACCCCTCGCTTCAGGGTACTATGGCTACACCTTC. Residues: CASSLPLASGYYGYTF.

V usage is TRBV6-6 and J usage is TRBJ1-1; 7 positions agree with TRBD1. Germline V gene data show CDR1 as MNHNY and CDR2 as SVGAGI (reference sequence). V was clipped by 6 bases and J by 0 bases; unmatched bases: 4. The CDR3 is 14 residues long. In DNA form, the CDR3 reads TGTGCCAGCAGCCAGACAGGGCTGAACACTGAAGCTTTCTTT. Encoded protein: CASSQTGLNTEAFF.

The V call is TRBV6-5, the J call TRBJ2-7; D is unclear. Germline V gives CDR1 MNHEY, CDR2 SVGAGI. The V end lost 7 bases, the J end lost 0 bases, and 13 bases lay between the germline ends. The CDR3 runs 14 residues. CDR3 sequence (DNA): TGTGCCAGCACCGCCGAGCGACTCTCCTACGAGCAGTACTTC. This encodes CASTAERLSYEQYF.

The genes are TRBV7-6 and TRBJ2-7; TRBD1 matches at 9 bases. V dropped 5 bases and J dropped 13; count of bases not matched to a gene: 12. Germline V gene lookup returns CDR1 SGHVS and CDR2 FNYEAQ. The CDR3 covers 13 residues. The CDR3 sequence is CASSQNQGGQGYF. The CDR3 bases are TGTGCCAGCAGCCAAAACCAAGGGGGACAGGGATACTTC.

The chain employs TRBV28 and TRBJ1-4; 9 bases are a match to TRBD1. Losses at the gene ends were 5 bases for V and 0 bases for J; bases not matched to a gene: 10. The V gene's germline CDR1 is MDHEN and CDR2 SYDVKM. This CDR3 region has 18 residues. CDR3 in DNA: TGTGCCAGCAGTCAAGGGTGGACAGGGGTGGCAACTAATGAAAAACTGTTTTTT. Its protein product is CASSQGWTGVATNEKLFF.

The rearrangement uses TRBV29-1 and TRBJ1-6, with TRBD1 matching over 9 bases. J lost 7 bases, V lost 6 bases, and 4 bases had no gene match. The CDR3 contains 13 residues. Germline CDR1 reads SQVTM; CDR2 reads ANQGSEA. The chain's CDR3 is CSVATGGNSPLHF. The DNA of the CDR3 is TGCAGCGTAGCGACAGGGGGGAATTCACCCCTCCACTTT.

The chain has TRBV28 and TRBJ1-4; tentative D call: TRBD1 (5 bases). Germline CDR1 MDHEN, CDR2 SYDVKM. V was shortened by 6 bases and J by 5 bases, with 16 bases between the two germline ends. This CDR3 is 15 amino acids long. The CDR3 is CASSPGGGNNEKLFF. The CDR3 coding sequence is TGTGCCAGCAGCCCCGGTGGGGGGAACAATGAAAAACTGTTTTTT.

This clone has just a few counts. The V gene is TRBV5-1, the J gene TRBJ1-1; possible D gene TRBD1, 5 bases. The germline V gene encodes CDR1 SGHRS and CDR2 YFSETQ. This CDR3 comprises 15 residues. Deletions cut 0 bases from V and 2 bases from J, with 11 bases between. The CDR3 region is CASSLGWDFNTEAFF. CDR3 coding DNA: TGCGCCAGCAGCTTGGGTTGGGACTTCAACACTGAAGCTTTCTTT.

V and J are TRBV18 and TRBJ1-1; possibly TRBD1 for D (6 bases). CDR3 length: 14 amino acids. V lost 2 bases to trimming and J lost 6 bases, with 13 bases between them. Germline CDR1 is KGHSH and CDR2 is LQKENI. CDR3 residues: CASSPGQGLAEAFF. CDR3 in DNA: TGTGCCAGCTCACCAGGGCAGGGGTTAGCTGAAGCTTTCTTT.

The gene calls are TRBV11-3 and TRBJ2-7; 10 positions match TRBD1. Per the germline V gene, CDR1 is SGHNT and CDR2 is YENEEA. The V and J ends lost 5 bases and 6 bases, in that order; junction bases with no gene match: 10. This CDR3 is 15 amino acids long. The CDR3 region has the DNA TGTGCCAGCAGCCCGACAGGGGGCTCACTGGTCGAGCAGTACTTC. Residues: CASSPTGGSLVEQYF.

The chain is built from TRBV27 and TRBJ2-3; 8 bases line up with TRBD1. Losses at the gene ends were 5 bases for V and 1 base for J; bases not matched to a gene: 2. Germline lookup yields CDR1 MNHEY and CDR2 SMNVEV (reference sequence). The CDR3 is 14 amino acids. The CDR3 DNA reads as TGTGCCAGCAGTCTACAGGGGGGCACAGATACGCAGTATTTT. This codes for CASSLQGGTDTQYF.

The chain employs TRBV28 and TRBJ2-3, with 15 bases aligning to TRBD2. CDR1 and CDR2 (germline): MDHEN, SYDVKM. This CDR3 has 21 residues. Germline trimming cut 1 base from V and 4 bases from J; bases unmatched to any gene: 15. The CDR3 is CASSLYGTSGRKGFRADTQYF. DNA of the CDR3: TGTGCCAGCAGTTTATACGGGACTAGCGGGAGGAAAGGTTTTCGAGCAGATACGCAGTATTTT.

The J gene is TRBJ2-7, the V gene TRBV19, with 7 bases matching TRBD2. With 3 bases clipped from V and 4 bases from J, the junction kept 3 bases outside the gene matches. The CDR3 is 13 residues long. CDR1 LNHDA and CDR2 SQIVND come from the germline V gene (reference sequence). CDR3 residues: CASSIGEGYEQYF. CDR3 coding DNA: TGTGCCAGTAGTATCGGGGAGGGATACGAGCAGTACTTC.

The gene calls are TRBV10-3 and TRBJ2-1; D ambiguous. The V end lost 3 bases, the J end lost 7 bases, and 10 bases lay between the germline ends. The CDR3 is made up of 13 amino acids. Germline CDR1 ENHRY, CDR2 SYGVKD. In nucleotides, the CDR3 is TGTGCCATCAGTGATTTTGATGAGAATGAGCAGTTCTTC. Encoded protein: CAISDFDENEQFF.

The chain combines TRBV7-9 with TRBJ1-2; D remains unclear. V dropped 2 bases and J dropped 6 bases, with 7 bases sitting between them. From germline, CDR1 is SEHNR and CDR2 FQNEAQ (reference sequence). The CDR3 has 12 amino acids. CDR3 in DNA: TGTGCCAGCAGCTTACAACTGGATGGCTACACCTTC. Encoded protein: CASSLQLDGYTF.

The V call is TRBV15, the J call TRBJ2-3; 7 nucleotides match TRBD2. Germline loops: CDR1 LNHNV, CDR2 YYDKDF (reference sequence). This CDR3 is 15 amino acids long. Unmatched junction bases numbered 5, after V lost 1 base and J lost 4 bases. The CDR3 DNA is TGTGCCACCAGCAGAGGCGGGAGAGGGTCAGATACGCAGTATTTT. Translating gives CATSRGGRGSDTQYF.

CDR3 nucleotides: TGTGCCAGCTCACCACTCCCTGCTAGCGGGAGTGTAGGCAAAAACATTCAGTACTTC. It codes for CASSPLPASGSVGKNIQYF. This chain uses TRBV18 with TRBJ2-4; TRBD2 matches 10 bases. V dropped 1 base and J dropped 3; count of bases not matched to a gene: 12. The CDR3 spans 19 residues. Per germline, CDR1 KGHSH and CDR2 LQKENI.

The rearrangement joins TRBV15 to TRBJ1-1; tentatively, D is TRBD1 (5 bases). Looked up from germline, CDR1 is LNHNV and CDR2 is YYDKDF (reference sequence). The CDR3 contains 17 residues. V lost 0 bases and J 1 base, leaving 15 bases between the germline ends. CDR3 in DNA: TGTGCCACCAGCAGAGATCAGGGTGGCAGTACGAACACTGAAGCTTTCTTT. Translating gives CATSRDQGGSTNTEAFF. The full variable domain, completed using reference TRBV15 and TRBJ1-1, is DAMVIQNPRYQVTQFGKPVTLSCSQTLNHNVMYWYQQKSSQAPKLLFHYYDKDFNNEADTPDNFQSRRPNTSFCFLDIRSPGLGDTAMYLCATSRDQGGSTNTEAFFGQGTRLTVV.

The chain joins TRBV12-3 or TRBV12-4 to TRBJ2-5, with D possibly TRBD1 on 6 matching bases. The CDR3 spans 13 residues. Trimming took off 6 bases at V and 5 bases at J, with 13 bases between the two ends. The CDR3 sequence: CASREQGRETQYF. The CDR3 nucleotides read TGTGCCAGCAGAGAACAGGGTCGGGAGACCCAGTACTTC.

This chain joins TRBV28 and TRBJ1-1, with TRBD1 identical over 7 bases. V lost 2 bases, J lost 5 bases, and 5 bases stayed unmatched. The germline CDR1 and CDR2 sequences are MDHEN and SYDVKM. CDR3 length: 14 residues. The CDR3 region has the DNA TGTGCCAGCAGTTTAAAGGGGGCAAAAACTGAAGCTTTCTTT. This encodes CASSLKGAKTEAFF.